These 9 T cell receptor beta chains were sequenced from one sample in a study of cytomegalovirus exposure and HLA in healthy donors. The PCR ran on 60 Vbeta and 13 Jbeta primers. The repertoire was sequenced with immunoSEQ multiplex PCR; TCRdb's copy has only in-frame clones and lacks some. This sample yields 180,000 or so clones, of which roughly 80% are seen a single time; approximately 0.78% belongs to the top ten. The sample taken for sequencing was PBMCs. The receptors were sampled from a woman between 18 and 30 years old in good health and CMV-seronegative.

In its sample, this clone was seen once. This sequence joins TRBV28 and TRBJ2-2; TRBD2 aligns across 10 bases. The junction had 7 bases not matched to a gene; V was cut back by 5 bases and J by 4 bases. CDR1 and CDR2 from the germline V gene are MDHEN and SYDVKM. The CDR3 loop spans 16 amino acids. CDR3 loop: CASSRPAGGSTGELFF. The CDR3 DNA is TGTGCCAGCAGTCGCCCAGCGGGAGGGTCCACCGGGGAGCTGTTTTTT.

The chain has TRBV10-2 and TRBJ2-1; tentatively, D is TRBD1 (6 bases). Germline lookup yields CDR1 WSHSY and CDR2 SAAADI. This CDR3 has 14 amino acids. Trimming took off 3 bases at V and 9 bases at J, with 15 bases between the two ends. This CDR3 is CASSDTDRNGEQFF. In DNA, the CDR3 is TGCGCCAGCAGTGACACGGACAGAAATGGTGAGCAGTTCTTC.

The CDR3 DNA sequence: TGTGCCAGCAGTGACCCAACTAGCGGCGATGAGCAGTTCTTC. Its protein is CASSDPTSGDEQFF. The gene calls are TRBV6-4 and TRBJ2-1; 8 bases line up with TRBD2. The V segment lost 2 bases and the J segment 8 bases; nucleotides outside the gene matches: 5. This CDR3 region has 14 residues. CDR1 MRHNA and CDR2 SNTAGT come from the germline V gene.

V gene TRBV19 combines with J gene TRBJ1-2; possible D gene TRBD1, 5 bases. Trimming removed 5 bases at V and 4 bases at J, with 17 bases between. The CDR3 is 15 residues long. Germline CDR1 and CDR2: LNHDA and SQIVND (reference sequence). CDR3: CASSPDNRLGYGYTF. The CDR3 nucleotides read TGTGCCAGTAGTCCGGACAATAGACTCGGCTATGGCTACACCTTC. The full variable domain, completed using reference TRBV19 and TRBJ1-2, is DGGITQSPKYLFRKEGQNVTLSCEQNLNHDAMYWYRQDPGQGLRLIYYSQIVNDFQKGDIAEGYSVSREKKESFPLTVTSAQKNPTAFYLCASSPDNRLGYGYTFGSGTRLTVV.

The V and J genes are TRBV7-3 and TRBJ2-3, with TRBD2 matching over 10 bases. In germline, CDR1 is SGHTA, CDR2 FQGTGA. The V gene end was trimmed by 2 bases and the J gene end by 3 bases; junction bases not matched to a gene: 11. CDR3 size: 18 residues. The CDR3 protein is CASSLAPLASGGTDTQYF. CDR3 coding DNA: TGTGCCAGCAGCTTAGCCCCCCTAGCTAGCGGGGGAACAGATACGCAGTATTTT.

The J gene is TRBJ1-4, the V gene TRBV9; unclear D gene. Germline lookup yields CDR1 SGDLS and CDR2 YYNGEE. V was cut by 4 bases and J by 1 base, with 11 bases left in between. CDR3 length: 15 residues. The CDR3 region is CASSIDSGTNEKLFF. The DNA of the CDR3 is TGTGCCAGCAGCATTGATTCGGGAACTAATGAAAAACTGTTTTTT.

This rearrangement joins TRBV18 to TRBJ2-1; TRBD1 aligns across 7 bases. Germline trimming cut 0 bases from V and 7 bases from J; bases unmatched to any gene: 9. In germline, CDR1 is KGHSH, CDR2 LQKENI. This CDR3 is 16 amino acids long. CDR3 in DNA: TGTGCCAGCTCACCACCGATCCGGCAGGGGGTGAATGAGCAGTTCTTC. As protein: CASSPPIRQGVNEQFF.

The chain is built from TRBV9 and TRBJ2-1; D is possibly TRBD2 (5 bases). V lost 2 bases, J lost 2 bases, and 11 bases lay in between. This CDR3 comprises 15 residues. From germline, CDR1 is SGDLS and CDR2 YYNGEE. CDR3 in DNA: TGTGCCAGCAGCGTGGGAGCGCCCACCTACAATGAGCAGTTCTTC. It codes for CASSVGAPTYNEQFF.

This chain links TRBV6-6 with TRBJ2-5; 10 bases align to TRBD1. Per the germline V gene, CDR1 is MNHNY and CDR2 is SVGAGI (reference sequence). The CDR3 loop spans 13 amino acids. V lost 6 bases to trimming and J lost 5 bases; unmatched junction nucleotides: 3. CDR3 DNA: TGTGCCAGCAGGACAGGGGGCGCCGAGACCCAGTACTTC. Translating gives CASRTGGAETQYF.